What follows are 21 T cell receptor beta chains derived from one specimen sequenced in a study of neurological immune-mediated disorders. MiXCR, run by TCRdb on the 5' RACE reads, gives a single entry per CDR3 protein. The sample consists of 15,000 to 20,000 distinct CDR3 sequences, about a fifth of them appearing once. The material sequenced was PBMCs. The receptors originated from a man aged 45-60 years in good health.

In this sample, this clonotype turned up many times. The CDR3 DNA reads as TGTGCCAGCAGCCGCTTCGGGCTAGCGGGGACTGAGACCCAGTACTTC. Translating it yields CASSRFGLAGTETQYF. This chain uses TRBV4-2 with TRBJ2-5, with 9 bases aligning to TRBD2. This CDR3 comprises 16 residues. With V trimmed by 4 bases and J by 5 bases, 11 bases remained unmatched. CDR1 LGHNA and CDR2 YNFKEQ come from the germline V gene.

This clonotype was counted ten times or more. The J gene is TRBJ2-3, the V gene TRBV5-1; maybe TRBD1 (6 bases). Between the trimmed V and J ends, which lost 0 bases and 4 bases, there was a span of 15 bases. This CDR3 is built from 16 residues. Germline V gives CDR1 SGHRS, CDR2 YFSETQ. The DNA for the CDR3 is TGCGCCAGCAGCTTGGGTAGCCCCCACAGGGCAGATACGCAGTATTTT. It specifies CASSLGSPHRADTQYF.

The chain employs TRBV24-1 and TRBJ2-1; D is possibly TRBD1 (6 bases). Per the germline V gene, CDR1 is KGHDR and CDR2 is SFDVKD. Trimming left V 0 bases short and J 12 bases short, with 11 bases between. The CDR3 extends over 13 amino acids. DNA of the CDR3: TGTGCCACCAGTGATTTGCTCGCCAGGGGGCAGTTCTTC. Its protein is CATSDLLARGQFF.

This clonotype was counted at least ten times. V is TRBV5-1 and J is TRBJ2-5, with TRBD1 as a possible D gene (5 bases). In germline, CDR1 is SGHRS, CDR2 YFSETQ. This CDR3 is 15 amino acids long. V shed 4 bases and J shed 1 base, with 14 bases lying between them. This CDR3 is CASSPVRALQETQYF. The CDR3 nucleotides are TGCGCCAGCAGCCCCGTCAGGGCGCTCCAAGAGACCCAGTACTTC.

This clonotype was recorded many times. The V and J genes are TRBV7-2 and TRBJ2-1; 14 bases are shared with TRBD2. The CDR3 runs to 18 residues. J gave up 8 bases and V 2 bases, and 11 bases lay outside the gene matches. Germline lookup yields CDR1 SGHTA and CDR2 FQGNSA. The CDR3 loop reads CASSLRSSGLAGVHEQFF. The CDR3 DNA is TGTGCCAGCAGCTTACGGAGTTCGGGACTAGCGGGAGTCCATGAGCAGTTCTTC.

By share, this clonotype ranks as medium-sized. CDR3 sequence: CASSLNSGANVLTF. CDR3 nucleotides: TGTGCCAGCAGCTTAAACTCTGGGGCCAACGTCCTGACTTTC. The genes are TRBV7-6 and TRBJ2-6, with D unclear. The V and J ends lost 2 bases and 0 bases respectively, with 2 bases between them. CDR3 length: 14 amino acids. CDR1 and CDR2 (germline): SGHVS, FNYEAQ.

Ten or more counts support this clonotype. This sequence joins TRBV7-3 and TRBJ2-2, with 11 bases identical to TRBD1. CDR1 and CDR2 (germline): SGHTA, FQGTGA. Trimming removed 5 bases from V and 3 bases from J; junction bases left unmatched: 5. This CDR3 has 16 residues. In nucleotides, the CDR3 is TGTGCCAGCAGCCCGGACAGGGGGCTATACACCGGGGAGCTGTTTTTT. This codes for CASSPDRGLYTGELFF.

The chain is built from TRBV10-3 and TRBJ2-7, with 9 bases fitting TRBD2. The CDR3 runs 14 residues. Germline CDR1 and CDR2: ENHRY and SYGVKD. With 6 bases clipped from V and 2 bases from J, the junction kept 5 bases outside the gene matches. CDR3 sequence (DNA): TGTGCCATCAGGAAGACTAGCGGAACCTACGAGCAGTACTTC. Protein product: CAIRKTSGTYEQYF.

This clonotype was detected only a few times. This chain uses TRBV20-1 with TRBJ2-1; no clear D. The germline V gene encodes CDR1 DFQATT and CDR2 SNEGSKA (reference sequence). Trimming left V 0 bases short and J 9 bases short, with 15 bases between. The CDR3 sequence is 14 residues long. CDR3 DNA: TGCAGTGCTAGAGACCCCTTCCGGTCCGCTGAGCAGTTCTTC. Encoded protein: CSARDPFRSAEQFF.

At least ten counts were recorded for this clonotype. The chain employs TRBV20-1 and TRBJ2-2, with 10 positions matching TRBD2. V was clipped by 5 bases and J by 9 bases; unmatched bases: 6. CDR1 DFQATT and CDR2 SNEGSKA come from the germline V gene (reference sequence). The CDR3 runs 13 residues. DNA of the CDR3: TGCAGTGCTCCCTCTAGCGGGAGCTGGGAGCTGTTTTTT. Translated, it gives CSAPSSGSWELFF.

This clonotype was observed at least ten times. The rearrangement joins TRBV3-1 to TRBJ2-3; TRBD2 matches at 8 bases. Trimming took 0 bases from V and 0 from J; bases not matched to a gene: 5. The CDR3 has 17 amino acids. Looked up from germline, CDR1 is LGHDT and CDR2 is YNNKEL (reference sequence). The CDR3 reads CASSQETSVSSTDTQYF. The CDR3 bases are TGTGCCAGCAGCCAAGAGACTAGCGTTTCTAGCACAGATACGCAGTATTTT.

The rearrangement uses TRBV28 and TRBJ1-1; a possible D gene is TRBD1 (6 bases). CDR3 length: 12 amino acids. The germline gives CDR1 MDHEN, CDR2 SYDVKM. V was cut by 8 bases and J by 4 bases, with 11 bases left in between. The CDR3: CASHRGATEAFF. Written as DNA, the CDR3 is TGTGCCAGCCACCGGGGGGCCACTGAAGCTTTCTTT.

The chain carries TRBV7-2 and TRBJ2-1, with TRBD2 identical over 7 bases. The J segment lost 10 bases and the V segment lost 3 bases, leaving 3 bases of the junction unmatched. Germline V gene sequence: CDR1 SGHTA, CDR2 FQGNSA. CDR3 length: 12 residues. The CDR3 region is CASSFSGREQFF. The CDR3 DNA reads TGTGCCAGCAGCTTTAGCGGGCGCGAGCAGTTCTTC.

This clonotype appeared many times. The chain has TRBV5-1 and TRBJ2-1; TRBD2 aligns across 13 bases. The CDR3 has 21 residues. Germline lookup yields CDR1 SGHRS and CDR2 YFSETQ. V trimming: 0 bases; J trimming: 7 bases; junction bases outside the gene matches: 19. This CDR3 is CASSLAGTSGILPPFRNEQFF. DNA for the CDR3: TGCGCCAGCAGCTTGGCCGGGACTAGCGGGATCCTACCTCCCTTTAGGAATGAGCAGTTCTTC.

The sample holds many counts of this clonotype. The J gene is TRBJ1-1, the V gene TRBV5-7; D may be TRBD1 (5 bases). TRBV5-7 is marked as an open reading frame, function uncertain. The CDR3 has 15 residues. The germline V and J ends were trimmed by 0 bases and 1 base, with 10 bases remaining between them. CDR3 loop: CASSLGRGTNTEAFF. Written as DNA, the CDR3 is TGTGCCAGCAGCTTGGGGCGGGGGACGAACACTGAAGCTTTCTTT.

This clonotype was counted at least ten times. This chain connects TRBV20-1 to TRBJ2-2, with 7 bases matching TRBD2. The CDR3 length is 15 residues. V shed 1 base, J shed 0 bases, and the junction held 2 bases outside the gene matches. CDR1 is DFQATT, CDR2 SNEGSKA, per germline (reference sequence). In DNA form, the CDR3 reads TGCAGTGCTAGAGGGACTAGTGCGAACACCGGGGAGCTGTTTTTT. Amino acids: CSARGTSANTGELFF.

This clonotype occurred many times. The chain uses TRBV7-2 and TRBJ2-7; 7 bases are a match to TRBD2. The V segment lost 3 bases and the J segment 1 base; nucleotides outside the gene matches: 12. The germline CDR1 and CDR2 sequences are SGHTA and FQGNSA. The CDR3 length is 17 residues. The CDR3 loop reads CASSFPSGGGSSYEQYF. The CDR3 DNA follows: TGTGCCAGCAGCTTCCCCTCGGGTGGCGGGAGTTCCTACGAGCAGTACTTC.

In its sample, this clonotype ranks as medium-sized. V is TRBV7-8 and J is TRBJ2-2; 8 bases fit TRBD1. The V gene end was trimmed by 4 bases and the J gene end by 4 bases; junction bases not matched to a gene: 5. The CDR3 loop spans 15 amino acids. Per the germline V gene, CDR1 is SGHVS and CDR2 is FQNEAQ. The CDR3 DNA is TGTGCCAGCAGCTACGGGACAGGAGGCACCGGGGAGCTGTTTTTT. Translation gives CASSYGTGGTGELFF.

This clonotype was picked up a small number of times. This chain links TRBV5-6 with TRBJ2-7, with TRBD1 as a possible D gene (6 bases). Trimming pared 5 bases from V and 0 bases from J, leaving 27 bases between. CDR3 length: 19 amino acids. CDR1 and CDR2 (germline): SGHDT, YYEEEE. In DNA, the CDR3 is TGTGCCAGCAGACCCCGAGGGGGAGAGCGCTACAGGAGCTCCTACGAGCAGTACTTC. Amino acid sequence: CASRPRGGERYRSSYEQYF.

By proportion, this clonotype is medium-sized. This chain links TRBV6-6 with TRBJ1-5; a weak D match, TRBD1 (5 bases). Trimming shortened V by 11 bases and J by 13 bases, and 18 bases separated the two germline ends. Germline V gene data show CDR1 as MNHNY and CDR2 as SVGAGI (reference sequence). CDR3 length: 11 amino acids. CDR3 sequence: CASGTHITQHF. The DNA of the CDR3 is TGTGCCTCCGGGACCCATATAACTCAGCATTTT.

Many counts were recorded for this clonotype. This chain connects TRBV20-1 to TRBJ2-3; D remains ambiguous. With 5 bases removed from V and 4 bases from J, the gap between germline ends came to 13 bases. Germline assignment: CDR1 DFQATT and CDR2 SNEGSKA (reference sequence). This CDR3 is 13 amino acids long. CDR3: CSAPPGWADTQYF. CDR3 DNA: TGCAGTGCTCCCCCGGGTTGGGCAGATACGCAGTATTTT.